This T cell receptor (beta chain) was identified in a study of blood T cell repertoires in COVID-19. Study overall: There were acute and convalescent COVID-19 samples, and they came from the United States, Italy and Spain. Sample material is recorded as cDNA or gDNA derived from T cells, B-cell-depleted T cells, or PBMCs.

Original handling: By means of reference gene primer amplification, nucleated cell counts were estimated. TCRdb's copy holds only in-frame clones and misses some; the assay was immunoSEQ multiplex PCR. V and J calls and clone size are those listed in that table; D and trimming were worked out from the DNA. The top ten clones hold roughly 8.4% of a sample with over 150,000 clones, about three quarters of them seen once. Between the trimmed V and J ends, which lost 5 bases and 0 bases, there was a span of 10 bases. The CDR3 sequence is 14 residues long. Germline V CDR1 and CDR2: SGHTA, FQGNSA. Sequences were obtained from peripheral blood. The TCR was taken from a man in his 60s with acute or convalescent COVID-19. This chain connects TRBV7-2 to TRBJ1-1; D uncertain. The CDR3 bases are TGTGCCAGCAGCACATACCTTATGAACACTGAAGCTTTCTTT. It yields the protein CASSTYLMNTEAFF.